A selection of T cell receptor beta chains follows, all from one sample in a study of blood T cell repertoires in COVID-19. The table came from immunoSEQ multiplex PCR; TCRdb's copy has only in-frame clones and leaves some out. This table has some 240,000 clones, about 79% appearing once. What was sequenced was peripheral blood. These receptors originate from a woman in her 40s who had recovered from COVID-19. Each CDR3 is given with its conserved first and last residue. Fields, in order: clone size, J gene, V gene, CDR3 length, D gene, CDR3 DNA, CDR3 protein. A D gene is named only where the DNA matches it firmly. The size of a clone is reported for some rows only, either as once, few or many, or as a class for expanded clones.

size: -
J: TRBJ2-1
V: TRBV19
length: 16
D: -
DNA: TGTGCCAGTAGTCCCCGGACTGCTGCCTCCTACAATGAGCAGTTCTTC
CDR3: CASSPRTAASYNEQFF

size: -
J: TRBJ1-6
V: TRBV6-5
length: 15
D: -
DNA: TGTGCCAGCAGTTACTCGTGGAGGGTTAATTCACCCCTCCACTTT
CDR3: CASSYSWRVNSPLHF

size: -
J: TRBJ1-5
V: TRBV18
length: 17
D: TRBD1
DNA: TGTGCCAGCTCCCTCGGGACAGGGGACAGCATAAATCAGCCCCAGCATTTT
CDR3: CASSLGTGDSINQPQHF

size: -
J: TRBJ2-7
V: TRBV7-2
length: 14
D: -
DNA: TGTGCCAGCAGCTTAGCTGCTTCGGAGGGCGAGCAGTACTTC
CDR3: CASSLAASEGEQYF

size: -
J: TRBJ1-2
V: TRBV2
length: 12
D: TRBD1
DNA: TGTGCCAGCACAGGGGGCGCTCGGGGCTACACCTTC
CDR3: CASTGGARGYTF

size: few
J: TRBJ1-1
V: TRBV5-1
length: 14
D: TRBD1
DNA: TGCGCCAGCAGCGTCAGGACAGGGGGCCATGAAGCTTTCTTT
CDR3: CASSVRTGGHEAFF

size: -
J: TRBJ2-2
V: TRBV11-2
length: 14
D: -
DNA: TGTGCCAGCAGTCTTCAGTCCATCACCGGGGAGCTGTTTTTT
CDR3: CASSLQSITGELFF

size: once
J: TRBJ2-2
V: TRBV5-1
length: 14
D: TRBD1
DNA: TGCGCCAGCAGCACCGGGACAGCCACCGGGGAGCTGTTTTTT
CDR3: CASSTGTATGELFF

size: -
J: TRBJ2-5
V: TRBV9
length: 16
D: TRBD2
DNA: TGTGCCAGCAGCGTACTAGCGGGGGGCCTCCAAGAGACCCAGTACTTC
CDR3: CASSVLAGGLQETQYF

size: -
J: TRBJ2-1
V: TRBV9
length: 15
D: TRBD1
DNA: TGTGCCAGCAGCGTATCAGGGACAGACTTTTATGAGCAGTTCTTC
CDR3: CASSVSGTDFYEQFF

size: -
J: TRBJ2-3
V: TRBV11-2
length: 14
D: TRBD2
DNA: TGTGCCAGCAGCCGGCGGGGGGCGCAGGATACGCAGTATTTT
CDR3: CASSRRGAQDTQYF

size: once
J: TRBJ1-2
V: TRBV3-1/TRBV3-2
length: 12
D: -
DNA: TGTGCCAGCAGCCAATTTGAGGGCGGCTACACCTTC
CDR3: CASSQFEGGYTF

size: once
J: TRBJ1-2
V: TRBV15
length: 17
D: TRBD1
DNA: TGTGCCACCAGCAGAGATGGCAGGGGGCGCCTTTCGGAAGGCTACACCTTC
CDR3: CATSRDGRGRLSEGYTF

size: -
J: TRBJ1-4
V: TRBV5-1
length: 15
D: TRBD1
DNA: TGCGCCAGCAGCGACTCGGACAGGGGGATTGAAAAACTGTTTTTT
CDR3: CASSDSDRGIEKLFF